A selection of T cell receptor beta chains follows, all from one sample in a study of cytomegalovirus exposure and HLA in healthy donors. Some clones are missing from TCRdb's copy, which holds only in-frame ones; the method was immunoSEQ multiplex PCR. Of around 190,000 clones listed, over 60% are singletons. Sequencing was carried out using PBMCs. These receptors all come from a woman in her thirties or forties in good health and CMV-seronegative. CDR3s include the opening cysteine and the closing phenylalanine or tryptophan. A D gene is named only where the DNA matches it firmly. The size entry is marked missing in some rows and otherwise reads once, few, many or a size class.

>TRBJ2-3|TRBD2|-|TRBV11-2
CASSKTSGIGLRTDTQYF
TGTGCCAGCAGCAAGACTAGCGGGATCGGGCTCCGAACGGATACGCAGTATTTT
>TRBJ1-5|TRBD1|-|TRBV6-5
CASSYSLGGGDQPQHF
TGTGCCAGCAGTTACTCGTTAGGGGGCGGTGATCAGCCCCAGCATTTT
>TRBJ1-4|-|once|TRBV5-1
CASSNLRDEKLFF
TGCGCCAGCAGCAATCTGCGGGATGAAAAACTGTTTTTT
>TRBJ2-3|TRBD2|-|TRBV7-2
CASSFKYGEGDTQYF
TGTGCCAGCAGCTTCAAATACGGGGAGGGGGATACGCAGTATTTT
>TRBJ2-1|-|-|TRBV7-9
CSSSPAGQRIHNEQFF
TGTTCCAGCAGCCCCGCCGGACAGCGGATCCACAATGAGCAGTTCTTC
>TRBJ1-5|-|-|TRBV30
CAWSRLRPQPQHF
TGTGCCTGGAGTCGACTCCGTCCTCAGCCCCAGCATTTT
>TRBJ2-7|-|few|TRBV7-7
CASSPTYEQYF
TGTGCCAGCAGCCCCACCTACGAGCAGTACTTC
>TRBJ2-1|TRBD1|few|TRBV15
CATSRGGGFVGEQFF
TGTGCCACCAGCAGAGGAGGGGGCTTCGTTGGGGAGCAGTTCTTC
>TRBJ1-1|-|-|TRBV18
CASWPARNTEAFF
TGTGCCAGCTGGCCCGCCAGGAACACTGAAGCTTTCTTT
>TRBJ2-7|-|-|TRBV9
CASSVGGRLPYEQYF
TGTGCCAGCAGCGTAGGTGGCAGGCTCCCCTACGAGCAGTACTTC
>TRBJ2-1|-|-|TRBV5-1
CASSPLSGRGHNEQFF
TGCGCCAGCAGCCCCCTAAGCGGGCGGGGTCACAATGAGCAGTTCTTC
>TRBJ1-1|TRBD1|-|TRBV18
CASSTRTGNTEAFF
TGTGCCAGCTCAACAAGGACAGGGAACACTGAAGCTTTCTTT
>TRBJ2-1|TRBD2|-|TRBV27
CASRRSGRAYNEQFF
TGTGCCAGCAGGCGTAGCGGGAGGGCCTACAATGAGCAGTTCTTC
>TRBJ2-5|TRBD1|-|TRBV10-3
CAISNDRDQETQYF
TGTGCCATCAGTAACGACAGGGACCAAGAGACCCAGTACTTC
>TRBJ2-3|TRBD2|few|TRBV19
CASSIRLAGFTDTQYF
TGTGCCAGTAGTATTAGACTAGCGGGATTCACAGATACGCAGTATTTT
>TRBJ1-1|-|-|TRBV9
CASSSGGGDTTEAFF
TGTGCCAGCAGCTCCGGGGGAGGGGATACCACTGAAGCTTTCTTT
>TRBJ2-3|-|-|TRBV9
CASSLRDTDTQYF
TGTGCCAGCAGCCTCCGGGACACAGATACGCAGTATTTT
>TRBJ2-3|TRBD2|-|TRBV7-9
CASSSKTSPDTQYF
TGTGCCAGCAGCTCCAAGACTAGCCCAGATACGCAGTATTTT
>TRBJ2-3|-|-|TRBV4-1
CASSQDLRQGRNTQYF
TGCGCCAGCAGCCAAGATTTACGGCAGGGGCGTAATACGCAGTATTTT
>TRBJ1-1|-|-|TRBV29-1
CSVGEGDTEAFF
TGCAGCGTTGGGGAGGGGGACACTGAAGCTTTCTTT
>TRBJ2-1|TRBD2|-|TRBV4-3
CASSQDLAGAREQFF
TGCGCCAGCAGCCAAGATCTAGCGGGAGCACGTGAGCAGTTCTTC
>TRBJ1-1|-|-|TRBV9
CASSVVPKPGTEAFF
TGTGCCAGCAGCGTAGTTCCCAAACCGGGCACTGAAGCTTTCTTT
>TRBJ1-1|-|-|TRBV19
CAARVGGKTEAFF
TGTGCCGCCCGGGTCGGGGGAAAGACTGAAGCTTTCTTT
>TRBJ2-1|-|-|TRBV11-2
CASSLVSRTFYNEQFF
TGTGCCAGCAGCTTAGTTAGTAGGACATTTTACAATGAGCAGTTCTTC
>TRBJ2-3|TRBD2|-|TRBV7-9
CASSFSGSGDTQYF
TGTGCCAGCAGCTTTAGCGGGAGCGGAGATACGCAGTATTTT
>TRBJ2-2|-|-|TRBV5-6
CASSLKAAVLEGTGELFF
TGTGCCAGCAGCTTGAAAGCGGCGGTCTTAGAGGGCACCGGGGAGCTGTTTTTT